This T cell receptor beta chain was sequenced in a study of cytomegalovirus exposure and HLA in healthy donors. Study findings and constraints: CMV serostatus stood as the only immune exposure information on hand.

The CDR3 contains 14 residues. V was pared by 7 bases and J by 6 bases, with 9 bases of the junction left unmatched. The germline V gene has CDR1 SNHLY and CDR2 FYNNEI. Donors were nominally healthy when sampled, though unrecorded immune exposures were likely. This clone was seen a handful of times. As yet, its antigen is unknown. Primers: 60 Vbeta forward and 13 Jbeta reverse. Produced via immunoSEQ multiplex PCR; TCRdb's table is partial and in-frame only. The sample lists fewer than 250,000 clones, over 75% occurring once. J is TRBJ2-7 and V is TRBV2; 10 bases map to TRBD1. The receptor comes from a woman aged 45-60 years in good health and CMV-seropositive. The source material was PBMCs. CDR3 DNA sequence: TGTGCCAGCACCCGACAGGGGGCGTGGGTCGAGCAGTACTTC. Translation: CASTRQGAWVEQYF.